A selection of T cell receptor beta chains follows, all from one sample in a study of CD8 T cells in ankylosing spondylitis. TCRdb itself ran the 5' RACE reads through MiXCR, one entry per CDR3 protein. This sample carries about 220,000 distinct CDR3 sequences, 15% to 20% of them seen once, and the ten largest clones take 40% to 50%. Material: blood, either unsorted or a sorted T cell fraction (not recorded which). The receptors derive from a male donor with ankylosing spondylitis. CDR3s include the opening cysteine and the closing phenylalanine or tryptophan. Fields, in order: V gene, D gene, clone size, J gene, CDR3 DNA, CDR3 protein. The D gene is left open where the match is weak. The size of a clone is reported for some rows only, either as once, few or many, or as a class for expanded clones.

>TRBV6-1|-|-|TRBJ2-7
TGTGCCAGCAGTGAATTCGGCGCCTACGAGCAGTACTTC
CASSEFGAYEQYF
>TRBV18|-|few|TRBJ2-5
TGTGCCAGCTCACTTTTCCGGTACCAAGAGACCCAGTACTTC
CASSLFRYQETQYF
>TRBV5-6|-|-|TRBJ2-3
TGTGCCAGCAGCTTCCAAGGGTACGCGCAGTATTTT
CASSFQGYAQYF
>TRBV19|-|-|TRBJ1-1
TGTGCCAGTAGTCCCTACCCCGGAAACACTGAAGCTTTCTTT
CASSPYPGNTEAFF
>TRBV5-4|-|many|TRBJ2-1
TGTGCCAGCAGCTTGGCCAGAGGTAATGAGCAGTTCTTC
CASSLARGNEQFF
>TRBV3-1|-|few|TRBJ1-2
TGTGCCAGCAGCCTCCCGGGGCACCTCTATGGCTACACCTTC
CASSLPGHLYGYTF
>TRBV7-9|TRBD2|-|TRBJ2-3
TGTGCCAGCAGCCCGAGACTAGCGGGGGAACACACAGATACGCAGTATTTT
CASSPRLAGEHTDTQYF
>TRBV12-3/TRBV12-4|-|-|TRBJ1-2
TGTGCCAGCAGTTTAGCTGCCGTTAACTATGGCTACACCTTC
CASSLAAVNYGYTF
>TRBV20-1|-|few|TRBJ2-1
TGCAGTGCCACCCTTCCCTGGCCCCATGAGCAGTTCTTC
CSATLPWPHEQFF
>TRBV27|-|-|TRBJ2-7
TGTGCCAGCAGTTTATCCGCCGACTCAGCCTACGAGCAGTACTTC
CASSLSADSAYEQYF
>TRBV20-1|-|few|TRBJ1-2
TGCAGTGCTAGAGAGGGGCGAGGCTATGGCTACACCTTC
CSAREGRGYGYTF
>TRBV5-1|-|-|TRBJ1-4
TGCGCCAGCAGTCAGGACGGGCCTAATGAAAAACTGTTTTTT
CASSQDGPNEKLFF
>TRBV13|TRBD2|few|TRBJ2-3
TGTGCCAGCAGCTTCCGACTAGCGGGGGGCCCAGAGGATACGCAGTATTTT
CASSFRLAGGPEDTQYF
>TRBV6-5|-|-|TRBJ2-2
TGTGCCAGCAGTTTCGGACTACTGTGGGGCGGGGAGCTGTTTTTT
CASSFGLLWGGELFF
>TRBV7-9|-|few|TRBJ1-2
TGTGCCAGCAGCTTACTTACGGGATATGGCTACACCTTC
CASSLLTGYGYTF
>TRBV12-3/TRBV12-4|-|-|TRBJ1-5
TGTGCCAGCAGTCTGGGGCAGTTTCAGCCCCAGCATTTT
CASSLGQFQPQHF
>TRBV20-1|-|-|TRBJ2-5
TGCAGTGCTAGGTTTTTGAGGACATCCAGCTCCCTTCAAGAGACCCAGTACTTC
CSARFLRTSSSLQETQYF
>TRBV7-9|TRBD1|few|TRBJ1-1
TGTGCCAGCAGCTTACCAATACAGGGGCTAAACACTGAAGCTTTCTTT
CASSLPIQGLNTEAFF
>TRBV5-1|-|few|TRBJ1-3
TGCGCCAGCAGCTTGTACGAACAGTCCTCTGGAAACACCATATATTTT
CASSLYEQSSGNTIYF
>TRBV12-3/TRBV12-4|-|many|TRBJ2-1
TGTGCCAGCAGTATTAGCAATGAGCAGTTCTTC
CASSISNEQFF
>TRBV20-1|-|few|TRBJ2-5
TGCAGTGCTAGCGAGGCTAGCTGGGAGACCCAGTACTTC
CSASEASWETQYF
>TRBV4-1|-|-|TRBJ2-5
TGCGCCAGCAGCCAAGAAGGAGGGAACCAAGAGACCCAGTACTTC
CASSQEGGNQETQYF
>TRBV7-8|-|-|TRBJ2-1
TGTGCCAGCAGCTTAGTTCTTGGGCTCAGCTCCTACAATGAGCAGTTCTTC
CASSLVLGLSSYNEQFF
>TRBV12-3/TRBV12-4|TRBD2|many|TRBJ2-1
TGTGCCAGCAGTTTACTAGCGGGAGGAGAGAGGAATGAGCAGTTCTTC
CASSLLAGGERNEQFF
>TRBV12-3/TRBV12-4|-|-|TRBJ2-2
TGTGCCAGCCATGAAGACGGGGAGCTGTTTTTT
CASHEDGELFF
>TRBV9|-|-|TRBJ2-2
TGTGCCAGCAGCGCCGAAGGGGGCACCGGGGAGCTGTTTTTT
CASSAEGGTGELFF
>TRBV7-9|-|few|TRBJ2-1
TGTGCCAGCAGCTCCCCCCGGGCTGAGCAGTTCTTC
CASSSPRAEQFF
>TRBV2|TRBD1|-|TRBJ2-5
TGTGCCAGCAGTGACTCCTGGACAGGGAGAATCCAAGAGACCCAGTACTTC
CASSDSWTGRIQETQYF
>TRBV12-3/TRBV12-4|-|-|TRBJ2-2
TGTGCCAGCAGTTTAGATCCGGGTTACACCGGGGAGCTGTTTTTT
CASSLDPGYTGELFF
>TRBV3-1|-|-|TRBJ2-7
TGTGCCAGCAGCCAAGACGAAGGGAACGGCGAGCAGTACTTC
CASSQDEGNGEQYF
>TRBV4-3|TRBD2|-|TRBJ2-5
TGCGCCAGCAGCCCGTGGTCTAGCGGGACTGGGAGGGAGACCCAGTACTTC
CASSPWSSGTGRETQYF
>TRBV7-9|-|few|TRBJ1-5
TGTGCCAGCAGCTTACACGGGAGCAATCAGCCCCAGCATTTT
CASSLHGSNQPQHF
>TRBV7-9|-|many|TRBJ2-3
TGCGCCAGCAGCTTGGCCCTCGGAACAGATACGCAGTATTTT
CASSLALGTDTQYF
>TRBV12-3/TRBV12-4|TRBD1|many|TRBJ2-7
TGTGCCAGCAGTTCCAGACTCGGGACAGTCGAAACCTACGAGCAGTACTTC
CASSSRLGTVETYEQYF
>TRBV30|TRBD2|-|TRBJ2-1
TGTGCCTGGACTAGCGGGGACTACAATGAGCAGTTCTTC
CAWTSGDYNEQFF
>TRBV28|TRBD2|few|TRBJ2-7
TGTGCCAGCAGCCCTAAGGGCGGGAGAGGCGCCTACGAGCAGTACTTC
CASSPKGGRGAYEQYF
>TRBV6-1|-|-|TRBJ2-5
TGTGCCAGCAGTGAGGACTCGGATCAAGAGACCCAGTACTTC
CASSEDSDQETQYF
>TRBV4-2|TRBD2|-|TRBJ2-3
TGTGCCAGCAGCCAAGCCCTGGGGGGGTCTGGCACAGATACGCAGTATTTT
CASSQALGGSGTDTQYF
>TRBV4-2|-|few|TRBJ2-7
TGTGCCAGCAGCCAAGTTGGTCCCCGCTACGAGCAGTACTTC
CASSQVGPRYEQYF
>TRBV20-1|-|-|TRBJ2-2
TGCAGTGCTAGTGTCACAGGGGAGCTGTTTTTT
CSASVTGELFF
>TRBV27|TRBD2|-|TRBJ2-3
TGTGCCAGCAGCCCCTTGATGACTAGCTCTGGCACAGATACGCAGTATTTT
CASSPLMTSSGTDTQYF
>TRBV5-6|-|-|TRBJ1-6
TGTGCCAGCAGCCCCGGGGGGCTCTCCTATAATTCACCCCTCCACTTT
CASSPGGLSYNSPLHF
>TRBV15|-|few|TRBJ2-7
TGTGCCACCGGGACCCCCTACTCCTACGAGCAGTACTTC
CATGTPYSYEQYF
>TRBV21-1|-|-|TRBJ2-1
TGTGCCAGCAGCATCGCCCCCGGGACTAGCGGGAGTTCGAATGAGCAGTTCTTC
CASSIAPGTSGSSNEQFF
>TRBV7-9|-|few|TRBJ2-7
TGTGCCACCACCGTGCTACAGGCCGAGCAGTACTTC
CATTVLQAEQYF